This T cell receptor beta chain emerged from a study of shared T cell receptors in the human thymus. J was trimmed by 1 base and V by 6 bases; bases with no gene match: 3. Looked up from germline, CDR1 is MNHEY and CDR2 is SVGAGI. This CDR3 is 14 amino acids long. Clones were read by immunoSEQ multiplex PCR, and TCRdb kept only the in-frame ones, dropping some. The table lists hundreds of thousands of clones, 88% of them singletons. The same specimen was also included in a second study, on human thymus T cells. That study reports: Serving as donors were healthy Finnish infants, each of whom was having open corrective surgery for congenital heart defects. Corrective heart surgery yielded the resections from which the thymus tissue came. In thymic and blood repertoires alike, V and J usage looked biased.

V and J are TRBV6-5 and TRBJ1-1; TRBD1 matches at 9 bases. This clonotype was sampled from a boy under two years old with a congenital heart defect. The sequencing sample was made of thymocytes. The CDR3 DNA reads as TGTGCCAGCAGGACAGGGGGGCCGAACACTGAAGCTTTCTTT. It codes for CASRTGGPNTEAFF.